The next 8 T cell receptor beta chains were all read from a single sample in a study of follicular helper T cells after annual influenza vaccination. The time point here: 2014-2015 season, pre-vaccination. This table comes from immunoSEQ multiplex PCR, and its TCRdb copy is limited to in-frame clones, with some not included. The data hold several thousand clones, with 80% observed a single time. This sample comprised CXCR5+ CD38- circulating T follicular helper cells from blood, obtained on the day of influenza vaccination. Subset given: circulating Tfh, non-naive CD4+CXCR5+PD-1+ (ICOS+CD38+ or ICOS-CD38-). The receptors were gathered from an adult who received the influenza vaccine.

V usage is TRBV6-1 and J usage is TRBJ1-1; tentative D call: TRBD1 (6 bases). Germline CDR1 reads MNHNS; CDR2 reads SASEGT. V lost 6 bases and J 4 bases, leaving 9 bases between the germline ends. This CDR3 is built from 12 residues. The CDR3 DNA reads TGTGCCAGCAGCGACAGGTTCACTGAAGCTTTCTTT. Its protein is CASSDRFTEAFF.

The rearrangement joins TRBV19 to TRBJ1-1; D remains unclear. The CDR3 is 14 amino acids. V lost 6 bases to trimming and J lost 1 base, with 12 bases between them. From germline, CDR1 is LNHDA and CDR2 SQIVND (reference sequence). The CDR3, as DNA: TGTGCCAGTAGGGACCGGTTTCAGAACACTGAAGCTTTCTTT. It specifies CASRDRFQNTEAFF.

The V and J genes are TRBV4-2 and TRBJ1-2, with a possible D match to TRBD1 (5 bases). The CDR3 spans 15 residues. Germline lookup yields CDR1 LGHNA and CDR2 YNFKEQ. V was trimmed by 4 bases and J by 4 bases, leaving 16 bases between them. The CDR3 sequence: CASSPRDLESYGYTF. The CDR3 nucleotides read TGTGCCAGCAGCCCCCGGGACCTGGAGAGCTATGGCTACACCTTC.

The rearrangement joins TRBV5-6 to TRBJ2-2; TRBD2 agrees at 7 bases. V was clipped by 7 bases and J by 7 bases; unmatched bases: 13. Germline CDR1 SGHDT, CDR2 YYEEEE. The CDR3 sequence is 15 residues long. Here the CDR3 reads CASRWGGRFGGELFF. CDR3 sequence (DNA): TGTGCCAGCCGCTGGGGCGGGAGATTTGGCGGGGAGCTGTTTTTT.

The gene calls are TRBV19 and TRBJ1-5, with D uncertain. CDR1 and CDR2 from the germline V gene are LNHDA and SQIVND (reference sequence). Trimming left V 4 bases short and J 5 bases short, with 9 bases between. The length of the CDR3 is 13 residues. DNA for the CDR3: TGTGCCAGTAGTAGCCAGATAGATCAGCCCCAGCATTTT. Residues: CASSSQIDQPQHF. The full variable domain, rest sourced from reference TRBV19 and TRBJ1-5, is DGGITQSPKYLFRKEGQNVTLSCEQNLNHDAMYWYRQDPGQGLRLIYYSQIVNDFQKGDIAEGYSVSREKKESFPLTVTSAQKNPTAFYLCASSSQIDQPQHFGDGTRLSIL.

V is TRBV12-5 and J is TRBJ2-1, with D possibly TRBD1 on 5 matching bases. Germline CDR1 LGHNT, CDR2 FRNRAP. V lost 8 bases to trimming and J lost 0 bases, with 11 bases between them. This CDR3 comprises 14 residues. The CDR3 DNA reads TGTGCTAGTCAAAGGGGCAGCTCCTACAATGAGCAGTTCTTC. Translated, it gives CASQRGSSYNEQFF.

This chain connects TRBV28 to TRBJ2-3; D is ambiguous. The CDR3 is made up of 16 amino acids. From germline, CDR1 is MDHEN and CDR2 SYDVKM. Between the trimmed V and J ends, which lost 6 bases and 2 bases, there was a span of 18 bases. The CDR3 DNA follows: TGTGCCAGCAGCCCTACTACGGTTGGAAACACAGATACGCAGTATTTT. Translated: CASSPTTVGNTDTQYF.

The chain combines TRBV4-1 with TRBJ2-5, with TRBD2 matching over 9 bases. Looked up from germline, CDR1 is MGHRA and CDR2 is YSYEKL. The CDR3 is 14 residues long. The J segment lost 5 bases and the V segment lost 1 base, leaving 2 bases of the junction unmatched. CDR3 protein: CASSQGAGGETQYF. In DNA form, the CDR3 reads TGCGCCAGCAGCCAAGGGGCGGGGGGGGAGACCCAGTACTTC.